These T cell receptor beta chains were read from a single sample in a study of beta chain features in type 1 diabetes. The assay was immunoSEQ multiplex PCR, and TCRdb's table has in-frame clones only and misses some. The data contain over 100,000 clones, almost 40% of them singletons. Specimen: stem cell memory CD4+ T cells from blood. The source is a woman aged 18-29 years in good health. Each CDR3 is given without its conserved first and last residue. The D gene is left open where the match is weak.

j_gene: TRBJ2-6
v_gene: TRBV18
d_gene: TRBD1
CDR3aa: ASSLGQGPLRSGANVLT

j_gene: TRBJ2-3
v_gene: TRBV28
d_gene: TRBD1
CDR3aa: ASSTRDRGMTDTQY

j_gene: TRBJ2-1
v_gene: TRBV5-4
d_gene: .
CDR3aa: ASSQTSSYYNEQF

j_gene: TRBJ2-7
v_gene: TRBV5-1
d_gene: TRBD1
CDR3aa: ASSLQGTEQY

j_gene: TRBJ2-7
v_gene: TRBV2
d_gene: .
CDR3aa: ASSAGGYEQY

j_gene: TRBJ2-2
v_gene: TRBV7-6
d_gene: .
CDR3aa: ASSRSGLLGELF

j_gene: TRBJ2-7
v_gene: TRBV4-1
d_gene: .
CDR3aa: ASSQERAPYYEQY

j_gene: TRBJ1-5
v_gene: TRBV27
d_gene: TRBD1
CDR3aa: ASSPIPGTGVNQPQH

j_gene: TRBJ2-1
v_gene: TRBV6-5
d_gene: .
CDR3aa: ASSEARSEQF

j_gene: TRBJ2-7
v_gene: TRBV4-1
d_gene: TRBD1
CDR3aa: ASSHMDRGLYEQY

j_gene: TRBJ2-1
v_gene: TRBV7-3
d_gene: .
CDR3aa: ASSLVPGAYNEQF

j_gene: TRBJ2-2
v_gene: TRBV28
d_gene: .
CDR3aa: ASSSPPGELF

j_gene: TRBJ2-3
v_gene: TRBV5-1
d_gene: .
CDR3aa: ASSLGRPITGTDTQY

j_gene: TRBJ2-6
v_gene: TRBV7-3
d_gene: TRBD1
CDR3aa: ASSLSTGTLAGANVLT

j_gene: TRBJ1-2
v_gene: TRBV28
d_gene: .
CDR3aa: ASRKQGPGYT

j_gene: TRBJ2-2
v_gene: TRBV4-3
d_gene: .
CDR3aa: ASSQSWRATRELF

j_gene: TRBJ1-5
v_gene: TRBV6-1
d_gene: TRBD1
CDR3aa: ASNSEDRWYQPQH

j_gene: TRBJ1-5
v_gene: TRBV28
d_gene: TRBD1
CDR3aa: ASSLWTGGGQPQH

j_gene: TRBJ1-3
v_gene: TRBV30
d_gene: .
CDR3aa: AWSSRRREYRNTIY

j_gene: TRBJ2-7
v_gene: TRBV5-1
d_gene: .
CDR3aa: ASSLTPYEQY

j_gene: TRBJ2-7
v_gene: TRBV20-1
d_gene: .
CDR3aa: SARETTEQY

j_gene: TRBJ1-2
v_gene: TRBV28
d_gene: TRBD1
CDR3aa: ASNLDRAYGYT

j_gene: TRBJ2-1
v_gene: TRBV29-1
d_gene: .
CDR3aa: SANPLPVYNEQF

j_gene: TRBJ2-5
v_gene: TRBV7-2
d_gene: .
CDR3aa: ASSLMRLQETQY

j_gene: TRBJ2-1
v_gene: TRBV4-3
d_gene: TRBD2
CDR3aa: ASSQVGSGRVGEQF

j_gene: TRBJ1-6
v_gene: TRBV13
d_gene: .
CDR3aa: ASSSRSVRDSPLH

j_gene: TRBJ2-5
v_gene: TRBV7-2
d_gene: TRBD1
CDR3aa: ASSYHPDRLETQY

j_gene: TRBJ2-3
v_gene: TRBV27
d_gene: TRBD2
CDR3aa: ASSSSTSGRARADTQY

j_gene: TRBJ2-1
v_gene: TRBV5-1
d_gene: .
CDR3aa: ASSLDRAYNEQF

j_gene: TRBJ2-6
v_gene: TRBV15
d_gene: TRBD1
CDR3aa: ATSRVGQAFSGANVLT

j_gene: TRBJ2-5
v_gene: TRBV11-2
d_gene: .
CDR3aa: ASSLVRRGETQY

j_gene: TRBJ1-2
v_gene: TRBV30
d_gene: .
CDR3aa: AWSGKGEGYT

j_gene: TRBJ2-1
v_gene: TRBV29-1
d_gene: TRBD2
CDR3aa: SVGAGGSLYNEQF

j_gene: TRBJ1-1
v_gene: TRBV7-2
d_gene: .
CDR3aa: ASSLARSLRVNTEAF

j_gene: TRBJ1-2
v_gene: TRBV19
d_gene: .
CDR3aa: ASSNQVRYGYT

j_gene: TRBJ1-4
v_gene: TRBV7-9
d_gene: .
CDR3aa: ASSLGRANEKLF

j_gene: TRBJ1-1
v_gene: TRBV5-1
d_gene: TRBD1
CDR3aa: ASSPNRGWNTEAF

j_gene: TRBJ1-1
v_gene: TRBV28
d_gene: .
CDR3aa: ASSSHRTATEAF

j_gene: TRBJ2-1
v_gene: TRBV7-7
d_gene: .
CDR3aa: ASSAGTRSSYNEQF

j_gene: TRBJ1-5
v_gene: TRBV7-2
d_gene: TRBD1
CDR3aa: ASSLGQGNNQPQH

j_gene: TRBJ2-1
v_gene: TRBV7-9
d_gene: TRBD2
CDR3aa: ASSLGARLAGDLDNEQF

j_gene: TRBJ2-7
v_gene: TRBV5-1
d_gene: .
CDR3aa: ASSFIAGHHEQY

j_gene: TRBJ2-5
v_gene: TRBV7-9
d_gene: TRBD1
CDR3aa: ASSPGQGQETQY

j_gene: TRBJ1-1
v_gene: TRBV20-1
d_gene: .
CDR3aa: SGTPNTEAF

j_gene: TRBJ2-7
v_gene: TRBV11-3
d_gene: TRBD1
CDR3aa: ASSPGTAPYEQY

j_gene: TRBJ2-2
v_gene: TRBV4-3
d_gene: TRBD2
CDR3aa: ASSQGTSGNTGELF

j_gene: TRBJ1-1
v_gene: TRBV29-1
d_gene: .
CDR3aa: SVEMAPRGTEAF

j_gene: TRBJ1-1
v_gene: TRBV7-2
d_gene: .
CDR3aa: ASSWEGRDTEAF